The 11 T cell receptor beta chains below all came from one sample that was sequenced in a study of blood T cell repertoires in COVID-19. Sequenced by immunoSEQ multiplex PCR; TCRdb stores in-frame clones only, minus some. The data show around 60,000 clones, with 86% seen just once and approximately 1.2% held by the top ten. The specimen sequenced was peripheral blood. The source of these receptors is a man aged 35-49 years with acute or convalescent COVID-19.

The chain carries TRBV6-5 and TRBJ1-5, with D possibly matching TRBD1 (6 bases). V lost 6 bases, J lost 1 base, and 10 bases lay in between. Germline-derived CDR1 and CDR2 are MNHEY and SVGAGI. The CDR3 is 14 residues long. In DNA, the CDR3 is TGTGCCAGCAGCCGGACAGAAAGCAATCAGCCCCAGCATTTT. Translation: CASSRTESNQPQHF.

The chain recombines TRBV19 with TRBJ2-3, with D tentatively TRBD2 (7 bases). Deletions cut 3 bases from V and 6 bases from J, with 10 bases between. The CDR3 totals 13 residues. Germline-derived CDR1 and CDR2 are LNHDA and SQIVND (reference sequence). CDR3 amino acids: CASSIRGGDTQYF. In DNA form, the CDR3 reads TGTGCCAGTAGTATTCGCGGGGGCGATACGCAGTATTTT.

The chain has TRBV19 and TRBJ1-5, with D perhaps matching TRBD1 (6 bases). The germline CDR1 and CDR2 sequences are LNHDA and SQIVND (reference sequence). The CDR3 has 15 amino acids. Trimming shortened V by 1 base and J by 7 bases, and 14 bases separated the two germline ends. In DNA, the CDR3 is TGTGCCAGTAGTATAGGGCCAGGGGCGGGCCAGCCCCAGCATTTT. Amino acid sequence: CASSIGPGAGQPQHF.

This clone was seen only a few times. The V and J genes are TRBV5-1 and TRBJ1-6; 7 nucleotides line up with TRBD1. Trimming took 3 bases from V and 5 from J; bases not matched to a gene: 5. Germline CDR1 reads SGHRS; CDR2 reads YFSETQ. CDR3 length: 15 residues. The CDR3 coding sequence is TGCGCCAGCAGCTCGGCGACAGGGAATAATTCACCCCTCCACTTT. Protein: CASSSATGNNSPLHF.

The rearrangement joins TRBV25-1 to TRBJ1-6, with a tentative D call TRBD1 (5 bases). This CDR3 contains 17 residues. Germline V gives CDR1 MGHDK, CDR2 SYGVNS. With 1 base removed from V and 4 bases from J, the gap between germline ends came to 14 bases. CDR3 in amino acids: CASSESMEGRYNSPLHF. The CDR3 bases are TGTGCCAGCAGTGAATCGATGGAGGGGAGATATAATTCACCCCTCCACTTT.

The chain recombines TRBV5-6 with TRBJ2-1; D is ambiguous. The CDR3 consists of 15 residues. With 1 base removed from V and 2 bases from J, the gap between germline ends came to 10 bases. Looked up from germline, CDR1 is SGHDT and CDR2 is YYEEEE. CDR3 sequence (DNA): TGTGCCAGCAGCTTGATGAACAGTCCCTACAATGAGCAGTTCTTC. Protein sequence: CASSLMNSPYNEQFF.

The chain has TRBV5-1 and TRBJ2-5; tentative D call: TRBD1 (6 bases). CDR3 size: 17 residues. Looked up from germline, CDR1 is SGHRS and CDR2 is YFSETQ. Trimming took 0 bases from V and 1 from J, leaving 16 bases between them. The CDR3 region is CASSLGTPRGTQETQYF. The CDR3 region has the DNA TGCGCCAGCAGCTTGGGAACTCCTAGGGGGACCCAAGAGACCCAGTACTTC.

This clone was observed a few times. CDR3 DNA: TGCGCCAGCAGCCAAGCGGCTAGCGGGGGGAAATCTGAGCAGTTCTTC. This sequence encodes CASSQAASGGKSEQFF. The genes are TRBV4-1 and TRBJ2-1; 11 nucleotides align to TRBD2. The CDR3 is made up of 16 amino acids. In germline, CDR1 is MGHRA, CDR2 YSYEKL. The J segment lost 9 bases and the V segment lost 1 base, leaving 8 bases of the junction unmatched.

This chain links TRBV27 with TRBJ2-1; no clear D gene. V lost 3 bases, J lost 4 bases, and 10 bases lay in between. The CDR3 extends over 14 amino acids. Per germline, CDR1 MNHEY and CDR2 SMNVEV (reference sequence). The DNA of the CDR3 is TGTGCCAGCAGTTTCCTTGACTTATACAATGAGCAGTTCTTC. It codes for CASSFLDLYNEQFF.

The J gene is TRBJ1-2, the V gene TRBV29-1; D is perhaps TRBD1 (6 bases). CDR1 SQVTM and CDR2 ANQGSEA come from the germline V gene. CDR3 length: 12 residues. Trimming stripped 6 bases from V and 8 bases from J, with 16 bases between. The DNA of the CDR3 is TGCAGCGTCGTAGTCGGGGACAACGGCTACACCTTC. The encoded protein is CSVVVGDNGYTF.

V gene TRBV12-3 or TRBV12-4 combines with J gene TRBJ1-2; the match to TRBD1 covers 8 bases. V dropped 1 base and J dropped 8; count of bases not matched to a gene: 3. The CDR3 is 13 amino acids. CDR3 sequence (DNA): TGTGCCAGCAGTTTAGACAGGGGGAACGGCTACACCTTC. This encodes CASSLDRGNGYTF.